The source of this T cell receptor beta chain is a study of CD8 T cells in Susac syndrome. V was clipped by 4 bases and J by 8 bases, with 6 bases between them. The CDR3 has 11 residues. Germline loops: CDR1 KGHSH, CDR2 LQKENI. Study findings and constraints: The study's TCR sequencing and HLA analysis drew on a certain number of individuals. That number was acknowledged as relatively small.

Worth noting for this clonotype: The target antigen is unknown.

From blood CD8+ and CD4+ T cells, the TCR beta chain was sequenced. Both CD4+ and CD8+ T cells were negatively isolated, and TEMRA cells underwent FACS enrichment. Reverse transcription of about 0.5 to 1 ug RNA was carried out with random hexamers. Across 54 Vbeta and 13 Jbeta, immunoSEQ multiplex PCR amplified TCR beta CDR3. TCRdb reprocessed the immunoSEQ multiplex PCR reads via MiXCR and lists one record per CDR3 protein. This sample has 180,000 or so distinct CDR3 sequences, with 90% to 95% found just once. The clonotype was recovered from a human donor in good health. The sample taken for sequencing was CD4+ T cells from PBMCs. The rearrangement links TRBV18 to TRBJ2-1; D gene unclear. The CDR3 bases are TGTGCCAGCTCACAGGGTGATGAGCAGTTCTTC. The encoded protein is CASSQGDEQFF.